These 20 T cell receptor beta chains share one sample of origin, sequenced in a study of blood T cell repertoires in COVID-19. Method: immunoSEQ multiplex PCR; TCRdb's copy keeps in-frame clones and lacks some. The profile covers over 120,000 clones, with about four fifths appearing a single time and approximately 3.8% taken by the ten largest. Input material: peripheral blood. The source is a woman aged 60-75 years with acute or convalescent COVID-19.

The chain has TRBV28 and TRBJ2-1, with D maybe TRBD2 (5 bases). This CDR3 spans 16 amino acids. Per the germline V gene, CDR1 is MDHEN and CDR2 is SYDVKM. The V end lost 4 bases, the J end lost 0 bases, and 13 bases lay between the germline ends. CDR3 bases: TGTGCCAGCAGTTCTTCAGCGGCAAGCTCCTACAATGAGCAGTTCTTC. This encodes CASSSSAASSYNEQFF.

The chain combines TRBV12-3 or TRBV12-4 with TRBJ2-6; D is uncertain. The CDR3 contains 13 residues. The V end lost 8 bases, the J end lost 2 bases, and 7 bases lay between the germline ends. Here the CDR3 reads CASQETGANVLTF. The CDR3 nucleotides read TGTGCCAGCCAGGAAACTGGGGCCAACGTCCTGACTTTC.

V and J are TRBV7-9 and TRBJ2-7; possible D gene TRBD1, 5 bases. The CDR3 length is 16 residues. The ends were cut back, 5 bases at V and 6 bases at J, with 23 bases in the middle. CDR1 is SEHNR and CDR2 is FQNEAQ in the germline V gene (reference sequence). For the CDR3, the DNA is TGTGCCAGCAGCGGCCCGGATCTAACCCAGGGAACCGAGCAGTACTTC. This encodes CASSGPDLTQGTEQYF.

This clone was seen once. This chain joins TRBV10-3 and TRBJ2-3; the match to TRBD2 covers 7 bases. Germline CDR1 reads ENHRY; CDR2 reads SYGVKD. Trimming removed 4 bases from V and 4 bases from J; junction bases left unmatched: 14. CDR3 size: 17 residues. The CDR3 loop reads CAISVDSGYNGADTQYF. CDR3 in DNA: TGTGCCATCAGTGTAGATAGCGGGTATAATGGAGCAGATACGCAGTATTTT.

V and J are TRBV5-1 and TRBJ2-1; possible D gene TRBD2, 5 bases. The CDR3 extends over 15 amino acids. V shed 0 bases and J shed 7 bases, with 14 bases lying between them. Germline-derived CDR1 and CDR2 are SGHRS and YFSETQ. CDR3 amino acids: CASSLAFGGPNEQFF. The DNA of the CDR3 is TGCGCCAGCAGCTTGGCCTTTGGAGGCCCGAATGAGCAGTTCTTC.

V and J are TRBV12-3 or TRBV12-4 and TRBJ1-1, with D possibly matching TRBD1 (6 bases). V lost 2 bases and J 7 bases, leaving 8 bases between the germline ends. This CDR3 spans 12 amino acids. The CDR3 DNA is TGTGCCAGCAGTTTACCGACAGGTGAAGCTTTCTTT. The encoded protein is CASSLPTGEAFF.

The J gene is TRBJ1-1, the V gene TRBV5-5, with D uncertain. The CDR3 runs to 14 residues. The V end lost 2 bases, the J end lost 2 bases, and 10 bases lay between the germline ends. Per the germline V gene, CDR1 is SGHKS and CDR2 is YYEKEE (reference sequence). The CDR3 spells CASSFGAQNTEAFF. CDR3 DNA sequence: TGTGCCAGCAGCTTCGGTGCCCAAAACACTGAAGCTTTCTTT. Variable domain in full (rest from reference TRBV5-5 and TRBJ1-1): DAGVTQSPTHLIKTRGQQVTLRCSPISGHKSVSWYQQVLGQGPQFIFQYYEKEERGRGNFPDRFSARQFPNYSSELNVNALLLGDSALYLCASSFGAQNTEAFFGQGTRLTVV.

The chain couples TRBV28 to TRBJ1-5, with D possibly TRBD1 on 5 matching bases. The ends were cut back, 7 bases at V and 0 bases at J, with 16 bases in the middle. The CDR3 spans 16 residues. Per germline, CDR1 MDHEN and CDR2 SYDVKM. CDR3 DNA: TGTGCCAGCAAGGGCAGGGAAGAGTTTAGCAATCAGCCCCAGCATTTT. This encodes CASKGREEFSNQPQHF.

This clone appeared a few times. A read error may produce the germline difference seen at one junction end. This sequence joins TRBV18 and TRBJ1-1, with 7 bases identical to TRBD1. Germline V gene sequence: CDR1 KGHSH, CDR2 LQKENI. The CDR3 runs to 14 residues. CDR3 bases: TGTGCCAGCTCACCATCAGGGGGGAACTCTGAAGCTTTCTTT. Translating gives CASSPSGGNSEAFF.

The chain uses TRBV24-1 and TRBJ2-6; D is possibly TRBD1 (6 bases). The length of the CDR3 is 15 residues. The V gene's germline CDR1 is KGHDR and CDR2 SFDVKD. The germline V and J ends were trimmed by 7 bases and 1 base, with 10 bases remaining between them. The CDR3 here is CATSTTGSGANVLTF. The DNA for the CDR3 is TGTGCCACCAGCACTACAGGGTCTGGGGCCAACGTCCTGACTTTC.

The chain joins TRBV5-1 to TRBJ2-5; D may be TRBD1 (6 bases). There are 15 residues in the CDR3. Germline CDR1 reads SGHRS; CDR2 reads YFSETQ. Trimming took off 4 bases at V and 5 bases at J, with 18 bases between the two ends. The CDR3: CASSPGHSIGETQYF. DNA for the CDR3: TGCGCCAGCAGCCCGGGACACTCTATAGGGGAGACCCAGTACTTC.

The DNA of the CDR3 is TGTGCCAGCAGCCCCGGGGGAAGTGAAAAACTGTTTTTT. Its protein is CASSPGGSEKLFF. The V and J genes are TRBV11-2 and TRBJ1-4, with D possibly being TRBD1 (5 bases). Germline loops: CDR1 SGHAT, CDR2 FQNNGV. V was clipped by 5 bases and J by 7 bases, with 11 bases between them. The CDR3 totals 13 residues.

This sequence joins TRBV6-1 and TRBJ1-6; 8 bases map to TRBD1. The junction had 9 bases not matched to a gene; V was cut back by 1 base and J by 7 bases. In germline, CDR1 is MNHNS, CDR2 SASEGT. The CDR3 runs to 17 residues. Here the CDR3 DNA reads TGTGCCAGCAGTGAAGTGGGGCGGACAGGGATGAATTCACCCCTCCACTTT. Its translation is CASSEVGRTGMNSPLHF.

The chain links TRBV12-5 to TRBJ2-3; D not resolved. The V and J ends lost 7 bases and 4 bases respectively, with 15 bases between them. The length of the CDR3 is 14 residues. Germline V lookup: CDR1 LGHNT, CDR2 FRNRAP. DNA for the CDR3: TGTGCTAGTGTCCCGATCAACAGTCCAGATACGCAGTATTTT. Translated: CASVPINSPDTQYF.

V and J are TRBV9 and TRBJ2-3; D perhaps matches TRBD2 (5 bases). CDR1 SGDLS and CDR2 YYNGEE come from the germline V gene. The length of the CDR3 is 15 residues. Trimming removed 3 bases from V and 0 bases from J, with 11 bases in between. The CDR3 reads CASSAQLGSTDTQYF. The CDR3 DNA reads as TGTGCCAGCAGCGCCCAACTAGGAAGCACAGATACGCAGTATTTT.

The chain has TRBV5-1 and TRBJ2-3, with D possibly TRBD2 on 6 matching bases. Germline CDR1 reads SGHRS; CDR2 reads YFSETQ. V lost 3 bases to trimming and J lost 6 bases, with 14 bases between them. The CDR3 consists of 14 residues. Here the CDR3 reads CASSSGTPIDTQYF. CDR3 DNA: TGCGCCAGCAGCTCCGGGACTCCCATTGATACGCAGTATTTT.

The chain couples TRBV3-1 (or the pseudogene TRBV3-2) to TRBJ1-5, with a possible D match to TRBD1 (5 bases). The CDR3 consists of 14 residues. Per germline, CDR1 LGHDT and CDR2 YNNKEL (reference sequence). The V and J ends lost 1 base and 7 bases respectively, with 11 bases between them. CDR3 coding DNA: TGTGCCAGCAGCCAAGGGGGCGCAGGACAGCCCCAGCATTTT. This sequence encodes CASSQGGAGQPQHF.

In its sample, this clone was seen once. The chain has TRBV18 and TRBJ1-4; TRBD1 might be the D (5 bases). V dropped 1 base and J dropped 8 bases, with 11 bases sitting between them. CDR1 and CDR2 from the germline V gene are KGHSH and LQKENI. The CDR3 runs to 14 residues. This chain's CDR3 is CASSPRQGWEKLFF. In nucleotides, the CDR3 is TGTGCCAGCTCACCACGCCAGGGATGGGAAAAACTGTTTTTT. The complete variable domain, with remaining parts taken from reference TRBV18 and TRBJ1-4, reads NAGVMQNPRHLVRRRGQEARLRCSPMKGHSHVYWYRQLPEEGLKFMVYLQKENIIDESGMPKERFSAEFPKEGPSILRIQQVVRGDSAAYFCASSPRQGWEKLFFGSGTQLSVL.

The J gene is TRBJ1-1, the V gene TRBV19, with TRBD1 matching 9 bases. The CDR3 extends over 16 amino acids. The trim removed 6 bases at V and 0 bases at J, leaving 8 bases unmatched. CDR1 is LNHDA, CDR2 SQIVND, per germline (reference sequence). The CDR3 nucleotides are TGTGCCAGTAGCCCCACAGGGGGCAAAGTGAACACTGAAGCTTTCTTT. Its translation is CASSPTGGKVNTEAFF.

CDR3 loop: CASSWDSNNSPLHF. CDR3 DNA: TGCGCCAGCAGCTGGGACAGCAATAATTCACCCCTCCACTTT. The chain joins TRBV5-1 to TRBJ1-6, with 7 bases matching TRBD1. The CDR3 totals 14 residues. V trimming: 3 bases; J trimming: 5 bases; junction bases outside the gene matches: 2. Per the germline V gene, CDR1 is SGHRS and CDR2 is YFSETQ.